Listed below are T cell receptor beta chains from one sample, sequenced in a study of cytomegalovirus exposure and HLA in healthy donors. Repertoires were generated with immunoSEQ multiplex PCR, while TCRdb's copy carries only in-frame clones and drops some. The sample carries some 120,000 clones, roughly four fifths recorded once. Sequenced: PBMCs. Source of these receptors: a man between 18 and 35 years old in good health and CMV-seronegative. CDR3s include the opening cysteine and the closing phenylalanine or tryptophan. A D gene is named only where the DNA matches it firmly.

CDR3nt	CDR3aa	v_gene	j_gene	d_gene
TGCGCCAGCAGCCAAGGGACAGGAAGCCACGAGCAGTACTTC	CASSQGTGSHEQYF	TRBV4-3	TRBJ2-7	TRBD1
TGTGCCAGCAGTTACCCCGAACCCGGCAATGAGCAGTTCTTC	CASSYPEPGNEQFF	TRBV6-5	TRBJ2-1	NA
TGTGCCAGCTCACCACCGCGCGGACTAAACACCGGGGAGCTGTTTTTT	CASSPPRGLNTGELFF	TRBV18	TRBJ2-2	NA
TGTGCCAGTAGTACCCCCCGGGACTCCTACGAGCAGTACTTC	CASSTPRDSYEQYF	TRBV19	TRBJ2-7	NA
TGTGCTAGTGGTTCGAGCCTGGGGGGGCTCTACGAGCAGTACTTC	CASGSSLGGLYEQYF	TRBV12-5	TRBJ2-7	NA
TGTGCCAGCAGTCCCAGTATAAACACCGGGGAGCTGTTTTTT	CASSPSINTGELFF	TRBV6-6	TRBJ2-2	NA
TGTGCCACCAGCAGACAGGGCCCCCATATTCAGTACTTC	CATSRQGPHIQYF	TRBV15	TRBJ2-4	NA
TGCGCCAGCAGCCAAGCAATGACAGGGGCCTATGGCTACACCTTC	CASSQAMTGAYGYTF	TRBV4-1	TRBJ1-2	TRBD1
TGTTCCAGCAGCTTGACGGGCTACGAGCAGTACTTC	CSSSLTGYEQYF	TRBV7-9	TRBJ2-7	NA
TGTGCCAGCAGACATATCTCAGCGGGGGGAATAGCCGATACGCAGTATTTT	CASRHISAGGIADTQYF	TRBV11-2	TRBJ2-3	TRBD2
TGTGCCAGCAGAAATGACAGGGCGGCTGAAGCTTTCTTT	CASRNDRAAEAFF	TRBV6-5	TRBJ1-1	TRBD1
TGTGCCAGTAGTGGAAGACAGGGTATGAGTGAAAAACTGTTTTTT	CASSGRQGMSEKLFF	TRBV19	TRBJ1-4	TRBD1
TGTGCCAGCAGCTTGCGGGGGCACACTGAAGCTTTCTTT	CASSLRGHTEAFF	TRBV13	TRBJ1-1	NA
TGTGCCAGTAGGGACAGGGCAAACACTGAAGCTTTCTTT	CASRDRANTEAFF	TRBV7-2	TRBJ1-1	TRBD1
TGTGCCAGCAGCTTAGCCCCCGCAGGCTACGAGCAGTACTTC	CASSLAPAGYEQYF	TRBV11-3	TRBJ2-7	NA
TGCGCCAGCAGCTTGGCTTTCTCCGAGCAGTACTTC	CASSLAFSEQYF	TRBV5-1	TRBJ2-7	NA
TGTGCCAGCAGTTTTCATACCGGGACACACTATGGCTACACCTTC	CASSFHTGTHYGYTF	TRBV2	TRBJ1-2	NA
TGTGCCAGCAGTACCGGGAATTACGAGCAGTACTTC	CASSTGNYEQYF	TRBV6-6	TRBJ2-7	NA
TGTGCCAGCAGTACGGGGGGGAGCAATCAGCCCCAGCATTTT	CASSTGGSNQPQHF	TRBV13	TRBJ1-5	NA
TGTGCCAGCAGTTTAGCGGGGGCGCTACCTAGCACAGATACGCAGTATTTT	CASSLAGALPSTDTQYF	TRBV27	TRBJ2-3	NA